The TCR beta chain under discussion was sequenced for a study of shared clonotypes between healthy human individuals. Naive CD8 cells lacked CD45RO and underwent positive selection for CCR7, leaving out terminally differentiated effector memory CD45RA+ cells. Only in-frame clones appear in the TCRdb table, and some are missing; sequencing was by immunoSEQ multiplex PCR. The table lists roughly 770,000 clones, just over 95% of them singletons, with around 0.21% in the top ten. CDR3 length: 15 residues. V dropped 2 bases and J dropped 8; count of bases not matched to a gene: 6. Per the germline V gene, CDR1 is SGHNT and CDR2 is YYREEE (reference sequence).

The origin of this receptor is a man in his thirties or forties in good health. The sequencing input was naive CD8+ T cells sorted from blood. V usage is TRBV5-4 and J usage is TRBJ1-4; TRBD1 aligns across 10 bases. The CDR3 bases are TGTGCCAGCAGCTTCAGGGGACAGGGGTACGAAAAACTGTTTTTT. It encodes CASSFRGQGYEKLFF.